Following are 5 T cell receptor beta chains from one sample sequenced in a study of OX40 agonist ivuxolimab in advanced cancers. The assay was immunoSEQ multiplex PCR, and TCRdb's table has in-frame clones only and misses some. The repertoire consists of roughly 59,000 clones, with around 90% occurring once and the leading ten covering roughly 5%. Sequencing was performed on CD4+ or CD8+ T cells sorted from blood, taken in a trial of the OX40 agonist ivuxolimab. These receptors were collected from an adult with an advanced solid tumor such as melanoma, head and neck, liver or kidney cancer.

The V and J genes are TRBV7-8 and TRBJ1-2; D unresolved. Looked up from germline, CDR1 is SGHVS and CDR2 is FQNEAQ. Trimming left V 2 bases short and J 3 bases short, with 16 bases between. The CDR3 contains 16 residues. CDR3 nucleotides: TGTGCCAGCAGCTTAATGGCGGCAACAAAGGACTATGGCTACACCTTC. Its translation is CASSLMAATKDYGYTF. Complete variable domain (other parts from reference TRBV7-8 and TRBJ1-2): GAGVSQSPRYKVAKRGQDVALRCDPISGHVSLFWYQQALGQGPEFLTYFQNEAQLDKSGLPSDRFFAERPEGSVSTLKIQRTQQEDSAVYLCASSLMAATKDYGYTFGSGTRLTVV.

This clone was recorded once. This chain links TRBV5-4 with TRBJ2-1, with a possible D match to TRBD2 (5 bases). The CDR3 contains 17 residues. The V gene's germline CDR1 is SGHNT and CDR2 YYREEE (reference sequence). Trimming stripped 4 bases from V and 7 bases from J, with 24 bases between. The CDR3 nucleotides are TGTGCCAGCAGCCAGGCCGCCGGGAAGTGGGGTAGTAATGAGCAGTTCTTC. Residues: CASSQAAGKWGSNEQFF.

This chain uses TRBV29-1 with TRBJ1-2, with TRBD1 matching over 9 bases. This CDR3 comprises 16 residues. The germline gives CDR1 SQVTM, CDR2 ANQGSEA. The V and J ends lost 4 bases and 6 bases, in that order; junction bases with no gene match: 15. Here the CDR3 DNA reads TGCAGCGTTGCGCCCGACCAGCCCCGGGACAGGGATGGCTACACCTTC. Its translation: CSVAPDQPRDRDGYTF. Based on the CDR3 plus reference TRBV29-1 and TRBJ1-2, the full variable domain is SAVISQKPSRDICQRGTSLTIQCQVDSQVTMMFWYRQQPGQSLTLIATANQGSEATYESGFVIDKFPISRPNLTFSTLTVSNMSPEDSSIYLCSVAPDQPRDRDGYTFGSGTRLTVV.

The V and J genes are TRBV30 and TRBJ1-6; D perhaps matches TRBD1 (5 bases). Trimming removed 0 bases from V and 5 bases from J, with 23 bases in between. This CDR3 is 19 amino acids long. Germline V lookup: CDR1 GTSNPN, CDR2 SVGIG (reference sequence). The CDR3: CAWSVVLGGVKGHNSPLHF. In DNA, the CDR3 is TGTGCCTGGAGTGTAGTACTTGGGGGAGTTAAAGGTCATAATTCACCCCTCCACTTT.

This chain uses TRBV6-5 with TRBJ2-7; D remains ambiguous. This CDR3 has 14 residues. Germline V CDR1 and CDR2: MNHEY, SVGAGI. Trimming stripped 2 bases from V and 4 bases from J, with 12 bases between. In DNA, the CDR3 is TGTGCCAGCAGTTACGAAGGGAATCGGTACGAGCAGTACTTC. Its protein product is CASSYEGNRYEQYF.